One sample yielded the 7 T cell receptor beta chains listed below, sequenced in a study of control samples from healthy donors and cancer patients. Sequencing was performed with immunoSEQ multiplex PCR; in TCRdb, only in-frame clones are kept and a portion is missing. Of approximately 100,000 clones listed, roughly 89% are singletons. Material for sequencing was blood. These receptor sequences come from a man younger than 45 in good health.

The chain uses TRBV5-1 and TRBJ2-3; D remains ambiguous. The germline V and J ends were trimmed by 0 bases and 4 bases, with 6 bases remaining between them. CDR3 size: 13 residues. CDR1 and CDR2 (germline): SGHRS, YFSETQ. The CDR3 is CASSLGVSDTQYF. The CDR3 DNA reads TGCGCCAGCAGCTTGGGGGTATCAGATACGCAGTATTTT.

This chain links TRBV12-3 or TRBV12-4 with TRBJ1-2; no clear D. The CDR3 has 13 amino acids. V gave up 2 bases and J gave up 4 bases, with 8 bases separating them. The CDR3 region is CASSLSDVYGYTF. CDR3 bases: TGTGCCAGCAGTTTATCGGATGTCTATGGCTACACCTTC.

The V and J genes are TRBV24-1 and TRBJ1-5, with D uncertain. The V and J ends lost 4 bases and 6 bases respectively, with 9 bases between them. This CDR3 is 13 amino acids long. Looked up from germline, CDR1 is KGHDR and CDR2 is SFDVKD. CDR3: CATSDRSRQPQHF. The CDR3 DNA sequence: TGTGCCACCAGTGACCGATCACGTCAGCCCCAGCATTTT.

The rearrangement joins TRBV5-1 to TRBJ1-1; D not certain. Trimming removed 0 bases from V and 6 bases from J, with 15 bases in between. Germline V lookup: CDR1 SGHRS, CDR2 YFSETQ. This CDR3 is built from 15 residues. The CDR3 spells CASSLGGFTFPEAFF. CDR3 sequence (DNA): TGCGCCAGCAGCTTGGGAGGCTTTACTTTTCCTGAAGCTTTCTTT.

This clone occurred once. The genes are TRBV18 and TRBJ2-7; D is uncertain. Trimming shortened V by 3 bases and J by 2 bases, and 11 bases separated the two germline ends. The CDR3 has 14 residues. Germline V gives CDR1 KGHSH, CDR2 LQKENI. This chain's CDR3 is CASSPSNSAYEQYV. CDR3 coding DNA: TGTGCCAGCTCACCCTCGAACTCTGCCTACGAGCAGTACGTC.

The CDR3 reads CASSPRGVDQETQYF. The DNA of the CDR3 is TGTGCCAGCAGCCCTCGCGGGGTAGACCAAGAGACCCAGTACTTC. The chain has TRBV11-3 and TRBJ2-5; perhaps TRBD2 as D (6 bases). Trimming left V 5 bases short and J 0 bases short, with 13 bases between. CDR1 SGHNT and CDR2 YENEEA come from the germline V gene. The CDR3 contains 15 residues.

J is TRBJ2-7 and V is TRBV7-2; the D gene is possibly TRBD1 (5 bases). V was clipped by 2 bases and J by 1 base, with 15 bases between them. The CDR3 is 16 amino acids. Germline lookup yields CDR1 SGHTA and CDR2 FQGNSA. CDR3: CASSLIGLDSSYEQYF. CDR3 nucleotide sequence: TGTGCCAGCAGCTTAATTGGTCTTGACAGTTCCTACGAGCAGTACTTC.